The sequence of this T cell receptor beta chain was determined in a study of regulatory T cells in long-lasting Graves disease (TCRdb year 2021). Broadly, across the study: To count as having persistent Graves' disease, a patient had to have received antithyroid drug treatment for over 5 years with TSH receptor autoantibodies remaining persistently positive. This study used TCR sequencing and RNA sequencing of peripheral blood to compare persistent Graves' disease patients against newly diagnosed Graves' disease patients. The study was conducted in China and was registered as a clinical trial. TCR sequencing covered 13 persistent and roughly 20 newly diagnosed Graves' disease patients, around 33 samples in total. On average, persistent Graves' disease patients in the clinical cohort had been on antithyroid drugs for about 9.7 years. Broad study findings and their caveats: Because the primary lesion, thyroid tissue, could not be accessed, the study looked at peripheral blood alone. The authors noted that the small sample size was a limitation that may lower accuracy. Persistent Graves' disease patients showed lower TCR Shannon entropy and fewer highly expanded clones than newly diagnosed patients, suggesting clonal expansion. Sequencing and analysis were limited to the TCR beta chain. Persistent disease showed preferential use of TRBV28, TRBJ1-2 and TRBJ2-5, whereas newly diagnosed disease favored TRBV20-1 and TRBJ2-1. More public clonotypes were shared among persistent patients (about 2,800) than among newly diagnosed patients (roughly 1,000).

Receptors were amplified or captured by multiplex PCR. Sequencing took place on an Illumina HiSeq 4000. To build TCR beta libraries, CDR3 regions were amplified by Arm-PCR using iRepertoire HTBI primers. Gel purification was performed on PCR products prior to sequencing. In the authors' own workflow: Gene usage analysis of CDR3 amino acid clonotypes relied on the 55 to 80 TRBV and 12 to 15 TRBJ segments identified across samples. Filtered high-quality paired reads were merged into contigs using COPE and FqMerger. BLAST was used to align contigs to the IMGT TRBV, TRBD and TRBJ reference genes, and CDR3 was defined following IMGT. Clonotypes above 0.1% frequency were classified as highly expanded clones. Shannon entropy served as the measure of repertoire diversity, while the Gini coefficient captured V-J evenness. Public clonotypes were defined as clonotypes shared by more than one individual. TCRdb passed the public sequencing reads through fastp at Q25 and MiXCR, retaining productive beta sequences. CDR3 protein duplicates are merged, each entry listing the most common genes and DNA. The authors' filters were not applied to this entry. This sample holds roughly 470,000 distinct CDR3 sequences; about a fifth were observed only once. 7.8% of the sample lies in the top ten.

For CDR1 and CDR2, the germline V gene (reference sequence) lists DFQATT and SNEGSKA. The CDR3 runs 14 residues from the cysteine to the phenylalanine. CDR3 DNA is the only sequence kept; it has 42 bases, read in frame from the first base. A distance of 11 bases separates the germline ends of V and J, which lose 5 bases and 0 bases respectively. Turning to this clonotype: There is no known antigen for this receptor. One base away there is no much larger clone; base qualities are not given.

The time point label of this sample denotes: persistent/refractory GD, antithyroid drugs over 5 years with positive TRAb. For both TCR sequencing and RNA sequencing, RNA was extracted from PBMCs using TRIzol. The diagnosis of Graves' disease followed American Thyroid Association guidelines. Patients were recruited from an endocrinology department in Xi'an, China. From each patient, 8 to 10 milliliters of peripheral blood was collected into an EDTA anticoagulant tube. Ficoll Paque Plus density gradient separation was used to isolate PBMCs, and no further T cell sorting was performed. An Agilent 2100 Bioanalyzer and agarose gel were used to check RNA quality, while a NanoDrop 2000 measured RNA concentration.

The sample was peripheral blood mononuclear cells (PBMCs), taken when the disease was refractory, from a patient treated with antithyroid drugs. The TCR comes from a female donor with Graves disease. The sequence links TRBV20-1 to TRBJ1-5; no D gene call is confident. The CDR3 sequence is CSAGTQTSNQPQHF. The bases are TGCAGTGCTGGCACGCAGACTAGCAATCAGCCCCAGCATTTT.